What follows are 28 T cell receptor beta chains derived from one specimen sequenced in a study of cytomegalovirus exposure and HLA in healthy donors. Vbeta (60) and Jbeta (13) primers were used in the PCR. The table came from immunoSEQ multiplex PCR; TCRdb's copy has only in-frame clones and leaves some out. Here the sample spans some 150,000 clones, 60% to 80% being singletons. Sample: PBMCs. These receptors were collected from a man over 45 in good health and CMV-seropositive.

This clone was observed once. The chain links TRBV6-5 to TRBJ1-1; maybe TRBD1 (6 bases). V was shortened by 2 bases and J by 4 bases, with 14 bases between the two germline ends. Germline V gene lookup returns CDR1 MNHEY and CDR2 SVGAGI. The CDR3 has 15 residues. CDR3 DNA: TGTGCCAGCAGTTACGGTAGGGGGTGGACCACTGAAGCTTTCTTT. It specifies CASSYGRGWTTEAFF.

CDR3 loop: CSAVDSETQYF. Written as DNA, the CDR3 is TGCAGTGCTGTCGACAGTGAGACCCAGTACTTC. V is TRBV20-1 and J is TRBJ2-5; D may be TRBD1 (5 bases). V was cut by 5 bases and J by 5 bases, with 9 bases left in between. The V gene's germline CDR1 is DFQATT and CDR2 SNEGSKA (reference sequence). The CDR3 consists of 11 residues.

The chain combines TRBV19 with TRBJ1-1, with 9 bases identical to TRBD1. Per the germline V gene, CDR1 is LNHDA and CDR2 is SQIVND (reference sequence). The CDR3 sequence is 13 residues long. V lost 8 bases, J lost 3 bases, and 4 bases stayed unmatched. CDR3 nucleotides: TGTGCCAGTGGCCGGGACAGGGACACTGAAGCTTTCTTT. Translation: CASGRDRDTEAFF.

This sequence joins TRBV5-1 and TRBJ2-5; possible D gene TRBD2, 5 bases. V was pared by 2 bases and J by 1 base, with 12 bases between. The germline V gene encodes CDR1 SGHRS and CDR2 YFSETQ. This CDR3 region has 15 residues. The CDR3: CASSFGGTSQETQYF. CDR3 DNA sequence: TGCGCCAGCAGCTTTGGAGGAACATCCCAAGAGACCCAGTACTTC.

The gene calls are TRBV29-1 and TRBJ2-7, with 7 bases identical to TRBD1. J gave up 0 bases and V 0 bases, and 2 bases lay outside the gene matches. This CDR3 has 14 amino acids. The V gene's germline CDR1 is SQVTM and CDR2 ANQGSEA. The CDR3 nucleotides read TGCAGCGTTGAAGATGGGGACAGCTCCTACGAGCAGTACTTC. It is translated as CSVEDGDSSYEQYF.

The DNA for the CDR3 is TGCGCCAGCAGCTTGCAGGGTACCTACAATGAGCAGTTCTTC. Protein product: CASSLQGTYNEQFF. V is TRBV5-1 and J is TRBJ2-1, with D possibly matching TRBD1 (5 bases). CDR1 is SGHRS, CDR2 YFSETQ, per germline. CDR3 length: 14 amino acids. With 1 base removed from V and 2 bases from J, the gap between germline ends came to 7 bases.

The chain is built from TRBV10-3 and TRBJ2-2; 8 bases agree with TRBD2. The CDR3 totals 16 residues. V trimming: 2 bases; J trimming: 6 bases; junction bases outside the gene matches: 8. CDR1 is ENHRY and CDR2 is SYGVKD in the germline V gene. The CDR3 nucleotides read TGTGCCATCAGTGAGCGGGAGGGAGGGGAGTCCGGGGAGCTGTTTTTT. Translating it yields CAISEREGGESGELFF.

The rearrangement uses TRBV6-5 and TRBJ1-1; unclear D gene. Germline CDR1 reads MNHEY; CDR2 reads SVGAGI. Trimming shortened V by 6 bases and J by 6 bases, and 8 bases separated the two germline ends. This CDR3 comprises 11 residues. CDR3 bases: TGTGCCAGCAGCGTCCGCGCTGAAGCTTTCTTT. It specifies CASSVRAEAFF.

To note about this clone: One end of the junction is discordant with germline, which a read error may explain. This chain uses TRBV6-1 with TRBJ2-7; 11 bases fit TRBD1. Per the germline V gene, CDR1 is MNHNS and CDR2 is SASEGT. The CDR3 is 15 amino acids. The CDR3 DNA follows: TGTGCCAGCGGACAGGGGGCCCTAAGCTCCTACGCGCAGTACTTC. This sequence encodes CASGQGALSSYAQYF.

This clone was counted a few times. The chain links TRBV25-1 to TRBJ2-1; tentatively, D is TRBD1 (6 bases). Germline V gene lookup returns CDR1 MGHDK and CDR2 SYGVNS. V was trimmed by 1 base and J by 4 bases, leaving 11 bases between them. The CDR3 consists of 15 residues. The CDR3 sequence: CASSELGQEYNEQFF. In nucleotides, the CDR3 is TGTGCCAGCAGTGAATTGGGACAAGAATACAATGAGCAGTTCTTC.

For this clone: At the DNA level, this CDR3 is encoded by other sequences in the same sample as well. DNA of the CDR3: TGTGCCAGCAGCACGGGGGTTGTGAACGAGCAGTACTTC. It yields the protein CASSTGVVNEQYF. This chain joins TRBV28 and TRBJ2-7, with D maybe TRBD2 (6 bases). CDR1 and CDR2 from the germline V gene are MDHEN and SYDVKM. The CDR3 is 13 residues long. V lost 6 bases and J 5 bases, leaving 14 bases between the germline ends.

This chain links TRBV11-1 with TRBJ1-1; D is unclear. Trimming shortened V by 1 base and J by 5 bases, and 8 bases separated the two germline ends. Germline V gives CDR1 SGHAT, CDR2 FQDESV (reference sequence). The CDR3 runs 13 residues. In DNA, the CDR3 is TGTGCCAGCAGCTTAGGGAGGTCTACTGAAGCTTTCTTT. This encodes CASSLGRSTEAFF.

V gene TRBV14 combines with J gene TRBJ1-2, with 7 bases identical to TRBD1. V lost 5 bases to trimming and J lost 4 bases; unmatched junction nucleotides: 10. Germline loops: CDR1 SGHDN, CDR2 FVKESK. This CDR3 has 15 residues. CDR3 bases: TGTGCCAGCAGCAGGGGGCAGGGGCCCTTCTATGGCTACACCTTC. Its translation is CASSRGQGPFYGYTF. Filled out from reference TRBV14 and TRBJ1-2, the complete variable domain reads EAGVTQFPSHSVIEKGQTVTLRCDPISGHDNLYWYRRVMGKEIKFLLHFVKESKQDESGMPNNRFLAERTGGTYSTLKVQPAELEDSGVYFCASSRGQGPFYGYTFGSGTRLTVV.

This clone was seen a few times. CDR3 nucleotides: TGTGCCAGCAGCTTGGGGACCAGGGGATCTAATGAAAAACTGTTTTTT. Translation gives CASSLGTRGSNEKLFF. This chain joins TRBV7-2 and TRBJ1-4; a possible D gene is TRBD1 (6 bases). With 3 bases removed from V and 3 bases from J, the gap between germline ends came to 14 bases. CDR3 length: 16 amino acids. The germline CDR1 and CDR2 sequences are SGHTA and FQGNSA.

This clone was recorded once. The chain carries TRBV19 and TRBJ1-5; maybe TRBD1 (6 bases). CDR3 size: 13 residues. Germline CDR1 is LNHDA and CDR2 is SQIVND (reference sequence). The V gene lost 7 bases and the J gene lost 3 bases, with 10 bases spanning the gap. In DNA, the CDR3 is TGTGCCAGTAACACAGGGTACAATCAGCCCCAGCATTTT. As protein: CASNTGYNQPQHF.

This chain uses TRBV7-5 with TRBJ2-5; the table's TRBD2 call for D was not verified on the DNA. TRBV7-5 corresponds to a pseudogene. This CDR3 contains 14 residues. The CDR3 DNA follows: TGTGTCAGAAGCTACCTCGGGGTTGAAGAGACCCAGTACTTC. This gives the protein CVRSYLGVEETQYF.

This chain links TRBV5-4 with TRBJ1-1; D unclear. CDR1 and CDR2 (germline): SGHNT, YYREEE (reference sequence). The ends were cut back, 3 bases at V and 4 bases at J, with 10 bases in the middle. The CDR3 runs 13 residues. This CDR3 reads CASSSDGATEAFF. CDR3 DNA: TGTGCCAGCAGCTCCGATGGAGCCACTGAAGCTTTCTTT.

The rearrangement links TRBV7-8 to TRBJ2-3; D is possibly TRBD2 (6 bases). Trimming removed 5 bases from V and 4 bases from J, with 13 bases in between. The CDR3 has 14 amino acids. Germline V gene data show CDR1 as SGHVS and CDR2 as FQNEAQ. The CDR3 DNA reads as TGTGCCAGCAGCCCGGGAGAAACCTCAGATACGCAGTATTTT. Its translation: CASSPGETSDTQYF.

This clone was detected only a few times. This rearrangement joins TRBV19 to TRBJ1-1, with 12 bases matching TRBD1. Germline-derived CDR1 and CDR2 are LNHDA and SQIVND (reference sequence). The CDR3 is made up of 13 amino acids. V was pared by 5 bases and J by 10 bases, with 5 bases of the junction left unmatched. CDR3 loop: CASSPRDRGRAFF. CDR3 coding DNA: TGTGCCAGTAGTCCCCGGGACAGGGGGCGAGCTTTCTTT.

CDR3 bases: TGTGCCAGCAGCATCCGGGACAGGGGTTTTGTGGAAGAGACCCAGTACTTC. Its protein product is CASSIRDRGFVEETQYF. This chain joins TRBV7-6 and TRBJ2-5; 10 positions match TRBD1. CDR3 length equals 17 residues. Germline V gene data show CDR1 as SGHVS and CDR2 as FNYEAQ. The V gene end was trimmed by 5 bases and the J gene end by 3 bases; junction bases not matched to a gene: 12.

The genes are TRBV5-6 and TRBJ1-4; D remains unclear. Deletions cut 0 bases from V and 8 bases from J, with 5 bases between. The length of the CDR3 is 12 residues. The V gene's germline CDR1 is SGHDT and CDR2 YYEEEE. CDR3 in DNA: TGTGCCAGCAGCTTGGTTAGCGAAAAACTGTTTTTT. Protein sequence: CASSLVSEKLFF. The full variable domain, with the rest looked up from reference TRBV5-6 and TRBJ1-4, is DAGVTQSPTHLIKTRGQQVTLRCSPKSGHDTVSWYQQALGQGPQFIFQYYEEEERQRGNFPDRFSGHQFPNYSSELNVNALLLGDSALYLCASSLVSEKLFFGSGTQLSVL.

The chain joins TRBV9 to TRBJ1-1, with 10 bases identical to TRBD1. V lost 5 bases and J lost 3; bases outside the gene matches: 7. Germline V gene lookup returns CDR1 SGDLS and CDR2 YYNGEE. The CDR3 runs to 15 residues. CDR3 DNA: TGTGCCAGCAGAACCGTTGGGACAGGGGACACTGAAGCTTTCTTT. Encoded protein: CASRTVGTGDTEAFF.

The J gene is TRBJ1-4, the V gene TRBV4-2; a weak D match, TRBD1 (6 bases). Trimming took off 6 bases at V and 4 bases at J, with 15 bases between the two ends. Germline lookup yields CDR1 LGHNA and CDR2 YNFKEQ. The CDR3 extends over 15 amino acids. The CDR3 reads CASSRTQDSNEKLFF. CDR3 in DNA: TGTGCCAGCAGTCGAACCCAGGACAGTAATGAAAAACTGTTTTTT.

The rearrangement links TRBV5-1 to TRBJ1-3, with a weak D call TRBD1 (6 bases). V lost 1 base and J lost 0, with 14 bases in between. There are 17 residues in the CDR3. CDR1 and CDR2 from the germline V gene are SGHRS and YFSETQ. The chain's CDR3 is CASSLFEGTRSGNTIYF. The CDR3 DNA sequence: TGCGCCAGCAGCTTGTTCGAGGGGACACGCTCTGGAAACACCATATATTTT.

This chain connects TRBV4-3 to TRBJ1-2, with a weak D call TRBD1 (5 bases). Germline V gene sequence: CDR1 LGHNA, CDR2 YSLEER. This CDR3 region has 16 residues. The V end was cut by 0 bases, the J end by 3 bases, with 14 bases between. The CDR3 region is CASSQDLRGLDYGYTF. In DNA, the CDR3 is TGCGCCAGCAGCCAAGATCTACGGGGGTTAGACTATGGCTACACCTTC.

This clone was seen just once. In DNA, the CDR3 is TGTGCCAGCAGCCGGGACTCCCTAGCCAAAAACATTCAGTACTTC. Amino acid sequence: CASSRDSLAKNIQYF. This chain connects TRBV5-6 to TRBJ2-4; a weak D match, TRBD2 (6 bases). V was trimmed by 4 bases and J by 0 bases, leaving 11 bases between them. Germline CDR1 SGHDT, CDR2 YYEEEE. CDR3 length equals 15 residues.

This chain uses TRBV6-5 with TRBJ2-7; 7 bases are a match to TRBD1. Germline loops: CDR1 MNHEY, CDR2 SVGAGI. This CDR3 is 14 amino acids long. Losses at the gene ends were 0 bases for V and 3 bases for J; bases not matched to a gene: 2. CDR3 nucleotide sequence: TGTGCCAGCAGTTACTCGAACAGGGGCTACGAGCAGTACTTC. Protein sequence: CASSYSNRGYEQYF.

The CDR3 DNA reads as TGCGCCAGCAGCTTCCCCGCAGCGGGGGAACTCACAGATACGCAGTATTTT. It translates to CASSFPAAGELTDTQYF. The chain is built from TRBV4-1 and TRBJ2-3, with 8 bases lining up with TRBD2. The CDR3 loop spans 17 amino acids. The V gene end was trimmed by 5 bases and the J gene end by 2 bases; junction bases not matched to a gene: 12. Germline assignment: CDR1 MGHRA and CDR2 YSYEKL.